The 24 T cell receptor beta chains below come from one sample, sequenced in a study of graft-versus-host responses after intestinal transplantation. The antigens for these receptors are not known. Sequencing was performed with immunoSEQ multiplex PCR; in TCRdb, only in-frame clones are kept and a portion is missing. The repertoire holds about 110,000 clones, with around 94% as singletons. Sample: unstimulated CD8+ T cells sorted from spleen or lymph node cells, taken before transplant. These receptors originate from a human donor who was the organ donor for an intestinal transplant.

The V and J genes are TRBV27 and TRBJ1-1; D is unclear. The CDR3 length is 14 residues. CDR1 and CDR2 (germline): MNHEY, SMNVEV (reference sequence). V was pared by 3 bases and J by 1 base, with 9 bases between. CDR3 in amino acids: CASSFWAGNTEAFF. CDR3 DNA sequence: TGTGCCAGCAGTTTTTGGGCAGGGAACACTGAAGCTTTCTTT.

The CDR3 bases are TGCAGCGTTGCGGGGTCGGGAGGCTACACCTTC. It encodes CSVAGSGGYTF. This sequence joins TRBV29-1 and TRBJ1-2; no reliable D call. In germline, CDR1 is SQVTM, CDR2 ANQGSEA. The V gene lost 4 bases and the J gene lost 8 bases, with 11 bases spanning the gap. The CDR3 totals 11 residues.

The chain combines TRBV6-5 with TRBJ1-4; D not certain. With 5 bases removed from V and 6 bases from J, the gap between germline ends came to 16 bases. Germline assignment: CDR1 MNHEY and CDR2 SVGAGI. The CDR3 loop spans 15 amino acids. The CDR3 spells CASSGPGTVHEKLFF. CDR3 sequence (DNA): TGTGCCAGCAGTGGACCCGGAACAGTGCATGAAAAACTGTTTTTT.

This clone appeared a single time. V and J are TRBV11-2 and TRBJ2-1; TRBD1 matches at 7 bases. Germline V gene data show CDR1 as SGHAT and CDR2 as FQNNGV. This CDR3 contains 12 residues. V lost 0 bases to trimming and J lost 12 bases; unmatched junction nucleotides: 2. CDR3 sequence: CASSLEGGRQFF. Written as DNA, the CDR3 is TGTGCCAGCAGCTTAGAAGGGGGCCGGCAGTTCTTC. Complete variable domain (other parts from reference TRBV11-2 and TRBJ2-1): EAGVAQSPRYKIIEKRQSVAFWCNPISGHATLYWYQQILGQGPKLLIQFQNNGVVDDSQLPKDRFSAERLKGVDSTLKIQPAKLEDSAVYLCASSLEGGRQFFGPGTRLTVL.

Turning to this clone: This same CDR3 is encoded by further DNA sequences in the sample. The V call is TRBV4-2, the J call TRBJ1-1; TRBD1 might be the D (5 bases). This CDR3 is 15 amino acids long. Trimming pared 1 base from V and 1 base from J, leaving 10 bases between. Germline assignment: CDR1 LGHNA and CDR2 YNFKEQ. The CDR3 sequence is CASSQVSQGNTEAFF. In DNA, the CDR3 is TGTGCCAGCAGCCAAGTTTCTCAGGGGAACACTGAAGCTTTCTTT.

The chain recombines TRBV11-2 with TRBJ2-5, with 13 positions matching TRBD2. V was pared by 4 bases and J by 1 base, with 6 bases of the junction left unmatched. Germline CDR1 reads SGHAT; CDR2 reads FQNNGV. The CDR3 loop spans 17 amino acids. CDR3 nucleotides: TGTGCCAGCAGCTACCAACTAGCGGGAGGGCCCCAAGAGACCCAGTACTTC. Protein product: CASSYQLAGGPQETQYF.

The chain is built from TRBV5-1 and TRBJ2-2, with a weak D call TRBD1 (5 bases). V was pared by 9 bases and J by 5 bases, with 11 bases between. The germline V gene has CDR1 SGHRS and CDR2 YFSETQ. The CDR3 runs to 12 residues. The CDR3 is CATRAGTGELFF. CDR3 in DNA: TGCGCCACAAGGGCAGGGACCGGGGAGCTGTTTTTT.

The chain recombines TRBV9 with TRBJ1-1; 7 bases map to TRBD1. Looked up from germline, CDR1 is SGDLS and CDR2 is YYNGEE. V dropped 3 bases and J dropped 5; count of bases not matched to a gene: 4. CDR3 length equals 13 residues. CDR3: CASSAQGGTEAFF. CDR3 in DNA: TGTGCCAGCAGCGCCCAGGGGGGAACTGAAGCTTTCTTT.

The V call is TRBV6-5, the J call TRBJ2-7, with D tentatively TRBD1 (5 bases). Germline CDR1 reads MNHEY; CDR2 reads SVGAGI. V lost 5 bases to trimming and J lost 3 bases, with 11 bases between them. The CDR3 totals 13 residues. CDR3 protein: CASSQGLLYEQYF. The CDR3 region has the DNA TGTGCCAGCAGTCAGGGCCTCCTCTACGAGCAGTACTTC.

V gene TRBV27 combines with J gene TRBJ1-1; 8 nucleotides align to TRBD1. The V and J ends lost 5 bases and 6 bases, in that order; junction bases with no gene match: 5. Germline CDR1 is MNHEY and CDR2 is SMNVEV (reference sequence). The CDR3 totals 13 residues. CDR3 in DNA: TGTGCCAGCAGTCTCGGACAGGGCGCTGAAGCTTTCTTT. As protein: CASSLGQGAEAFF.

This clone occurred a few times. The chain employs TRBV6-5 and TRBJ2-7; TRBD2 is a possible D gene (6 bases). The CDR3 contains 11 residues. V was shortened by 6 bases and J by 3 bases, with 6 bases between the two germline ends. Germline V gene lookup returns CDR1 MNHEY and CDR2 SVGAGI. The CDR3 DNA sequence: TGTGCCAGCAGGGGGGGCTACGAGCAGTACTTC. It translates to CASRGGYEQYF.

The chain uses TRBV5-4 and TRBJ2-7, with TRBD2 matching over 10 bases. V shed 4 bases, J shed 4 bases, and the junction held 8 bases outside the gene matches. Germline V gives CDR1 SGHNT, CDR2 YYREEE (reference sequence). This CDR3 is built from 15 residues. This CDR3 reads CASSPGTSVQYEQYF. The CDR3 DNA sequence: TGTGCCAGCAGCCCCGGGACTAGCGTACAGTACGAGCAGTACTTC.

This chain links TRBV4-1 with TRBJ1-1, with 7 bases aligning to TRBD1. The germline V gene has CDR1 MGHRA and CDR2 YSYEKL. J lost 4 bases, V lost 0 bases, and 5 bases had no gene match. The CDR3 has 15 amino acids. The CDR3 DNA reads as TGCGCCAGCAGCCAAGATCAGAAGGGGGCCACTGAAGCTTTCTTT. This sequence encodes CASSQDQKGATEAFF.

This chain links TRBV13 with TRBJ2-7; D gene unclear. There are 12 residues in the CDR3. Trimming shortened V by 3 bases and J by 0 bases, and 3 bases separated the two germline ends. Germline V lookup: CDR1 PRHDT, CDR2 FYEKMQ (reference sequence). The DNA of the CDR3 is TGTGCCAGCAGCTTCTACTCCTACGAGCAGTACTTC. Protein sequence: CASSFYSYEQYF.

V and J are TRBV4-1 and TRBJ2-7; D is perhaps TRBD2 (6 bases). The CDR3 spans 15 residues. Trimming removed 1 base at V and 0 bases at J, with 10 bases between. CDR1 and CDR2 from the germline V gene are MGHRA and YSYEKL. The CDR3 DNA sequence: TGCGCCAGCAGCCAAGTACGGGGGAGCTCCTACGAGCAGTACTTC. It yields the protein CASSQVRGSSYEQYF.

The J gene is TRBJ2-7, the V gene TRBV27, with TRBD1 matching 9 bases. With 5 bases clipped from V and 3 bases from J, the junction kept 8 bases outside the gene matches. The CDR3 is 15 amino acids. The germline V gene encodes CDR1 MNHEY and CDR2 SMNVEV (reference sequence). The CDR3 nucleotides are TGTGCCAGCAGTGAGACCGGGACAGGGATCTACGAGCAGTACTTC. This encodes CASSETGTGIYEQYF.

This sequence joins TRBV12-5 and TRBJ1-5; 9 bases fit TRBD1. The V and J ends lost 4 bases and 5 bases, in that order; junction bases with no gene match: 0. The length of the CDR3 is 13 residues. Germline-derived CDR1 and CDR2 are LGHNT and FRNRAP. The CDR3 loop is CASGWTGDQPQHF. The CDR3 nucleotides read TGTGCTAGTGGTTGGACAGGGGATCAGCCCCAGCATTTT. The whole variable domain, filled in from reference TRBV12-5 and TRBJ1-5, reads DARVTQTPRHKVTEMGQEVTMRCQPILGHNTVFWYRQTMMQGLELLAYFRNRAPLDDSGMPKDRFSAEMPDATLATLKIQPSEPRDSAVYFCASGWTGDQPQHFGDGTRLSIL.

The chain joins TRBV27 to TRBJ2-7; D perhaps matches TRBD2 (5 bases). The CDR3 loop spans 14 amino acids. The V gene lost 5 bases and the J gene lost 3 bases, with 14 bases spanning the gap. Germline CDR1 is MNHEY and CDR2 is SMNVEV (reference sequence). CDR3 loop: CASSGEGRNYEQYF. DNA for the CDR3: TGTGCCAGCAGTGGCGAGGGCAGAAACTACGAGCAGTACTTC.

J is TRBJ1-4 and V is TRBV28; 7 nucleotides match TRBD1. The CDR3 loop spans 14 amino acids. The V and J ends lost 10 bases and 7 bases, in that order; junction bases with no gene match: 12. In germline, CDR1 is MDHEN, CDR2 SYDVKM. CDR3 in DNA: TGTGCCACCCGGGACAGTCGCGTCACTGAAAAACTGTTTTTT. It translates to CATRDSRVTEKLFF.

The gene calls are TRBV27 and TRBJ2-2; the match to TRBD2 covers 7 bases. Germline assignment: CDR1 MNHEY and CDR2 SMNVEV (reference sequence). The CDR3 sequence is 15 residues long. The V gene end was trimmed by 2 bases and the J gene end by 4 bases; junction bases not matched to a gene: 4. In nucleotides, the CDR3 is TGTGCCAGCAGTTTAGGGGGGGGACCCACCGGGGAGCTGTTTTTT. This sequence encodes CASSLGGGPTGELFF.

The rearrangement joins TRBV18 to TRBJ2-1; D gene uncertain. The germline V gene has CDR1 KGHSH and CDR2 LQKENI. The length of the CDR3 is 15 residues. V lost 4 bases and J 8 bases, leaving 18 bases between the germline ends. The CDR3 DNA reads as TGTGCCAGCTCACAAGCTATGTATCCCGCCGATGAGCAGTTCTTC. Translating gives CASSQAMYPADEQFF.

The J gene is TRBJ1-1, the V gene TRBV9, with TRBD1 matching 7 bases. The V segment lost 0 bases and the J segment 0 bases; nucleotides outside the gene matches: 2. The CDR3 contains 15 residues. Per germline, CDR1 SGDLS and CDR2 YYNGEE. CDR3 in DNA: TGTGCCAGCAGCGTAGGGACAGGCATGAACACTGAAGCTTTCTTT. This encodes CASSVGTGMNTEAFF.

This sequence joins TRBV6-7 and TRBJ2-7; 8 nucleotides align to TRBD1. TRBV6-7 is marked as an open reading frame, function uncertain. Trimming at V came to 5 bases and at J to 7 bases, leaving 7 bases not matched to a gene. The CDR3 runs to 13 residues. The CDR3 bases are TGTGCCAGCAGTAACGGACAGGGACGGGAGCAGTACTTC. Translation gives CASSNGQGREQYF.

As DNA, the CDR3 is TGTGCCAGCAGCCAGCCCGGCGGACCCCTTGGGGATACGCAGTATTTT. As protein: CASSQPGGPLGDTQYF. This chain connects TRBV7-8 to TRBJ2-3; the D is unclear. The CDR3 has 16 amino acids. V was shortened by 5 bases and J by 6 bases, with 21 bases between the two germline ends. Germline V gene sequence: CDR1 SGHVS, CDR2 FQNEAQ.